The 15 T cell receptor beta chains below all came from one sample that was sequenced in a study of cytomegalovirus exposure and HLA in healthy donors. Profiled with immunoSEQ multiplex PCR; TCRdb holds only in-frame clones, not every one. The table records under 50,000 clones, 80% to 95% of them present only once. The sample taken for sequencing was PBMCs. The source of these receptors is a woman in her late teens or twenties in good health and CMV-seronegative.

The genes are TRBV5-8 and TRBJ1-5, with TRBD1 as a possible D gene (6 bases). There are 14 residues in the CDR3. V shed 0 bases and J shed 5 bases, with 9 bases lying between them. Germline V lookup: CDR1 SGHTS, CDR2 YDEGEE. This CDR3 is CASSLAQGHQPQHF. The CDR3 DNA follows: TGTGCCAGCAGCTTGGCACAGGGTCATCAGCCCCAGCATTTT.

The gene calls are TRBV28 and TRBJ2-5; 11 nucleotides align to TRBD2. CDR3 length: 15 residues. Germline CDR1 MDHEN, CDR2 SYDVKM. Trimming cost V 5 bases and J 1 base; bases outside gene matches: 3. The CDR3 spells CASSPGLAAQETQYF. The DNA of the CDR3 is TGTGCCAGCAGTCCGGGACTAGCGGCCCAAGAGACCCAGTACTTC.

This chain links TRBV27 with TRBJ2-3; D may be TRBD1 (6 bases). The CDR3 loop spans 13 amino acids. Trimming took off 5 bases at V and 4 bases at J, with 10 bases between the two ends. Germline CDR1 reads MNHEY; CDR2 reads SMNVEV (reference sequence). CDR3 amino acids: CASSSRGPDTQYF. The CDR3 DNA is TGTGCCAGCAGTAGCAGGGGACCAGATACGCAGTATTTT.

The chain couples TRBV5-4 to TRBJ2-1; 7 bases map to TRBD1. The CDR3 extends over 16 amino acids. V was pared by 3 bases and J by 2 bases, with 8 bases of the junction left unmatched. In germline, CDR1 is SGHNT, CDR2 YYREEE (reference sequence). For the CDR3, the DNA is TGTGCCAGCAGCTCCGCAGACAGGGCGGCCTACAATGAGCAGTTCTTC. Protein product: CASSSADRAAYNEQFF.

This chain joins TRBV28 and TRBJ1-3, with a weak D call TRBD1 (5 bases). The CDR3 consists of 14 residues. Germline V gives CDR1 MDHEN, CDR2 SYDVKM. V lost 3 bases, J lost 2 bases, and 8 bases lay in between. In DNA, the CDR3 is TGTGCCAGCAGTTTGACAGAAACTGGAAACACCATATATTTT. Amino acids: CASSLTETGNTIYF. Using reference TRBV28 and TRBJ1-3 for the parts outside the CDR3, the full variable domain is DVKVTQSSRYLVKRTGEKVFLECVQDMDHENMFWYRQDPGLGLRLIYFSYDVKMKEKGDIPEGYSVSREKKERFSLILESASTNQTSMYLCASSLTETGNTIYFGEGSWLTVV.

V gene TRBV6-1 combines with J gene TRBJ1-1; TRBD1 matches 7 bases. Trimming removed 6 bases from V and 2 bases from J; junction bases left unmatched: 6. From germline, CDR1 is MNHNS and CDR2 SASEGT. The CDR3 runs 14 residues. CDR3 sequence: CASRHGQVNTEAFF. The CDR3 DNA sequence: TGTGCCAGCAGACATGGACAGGTTAACACTGAAGCTTTCTTT.

The chain links TRBV5-1 to TRBJ2-7, with TRBD2 identical over 16 bases. V shed 1 base, J shed 7 bases, and the junction held 8 bases outside the gene matches. The germline gives CDR1 SGHRS, CDR2 YFSETQ. The CDR3 totals 17 residues. This chain's CDR3 is CASSLRGLAGGPGEQYF. CDR3 DNA sequence: TGCGCCAGCAGCTTGCGGGGACTAGCGGGAGGGCCGGGAGAGCAGTACTTC.

This clone was seen only once. This rearrangement joins TRBV10-2 to TRBJ1-6; 8 nucleotides line up with TRBD1. The CDR3 length is 15 residues. The V gene end was trimmed by 4 bases and the J gene end by 9 bases; junction bases not matched to a gene: 8. Germline assignment: CDR1 WSHSY and CDR2 SAAADI. The CDR3 DNA reads as TGCGCCAGCAGTGCCGATCAGGGGGCAAGTTCACCCCTCCACTTT. Its translation is CASSADQGASSPLHF.

The rearrangement uses TRBV7-2 and TRBJ2-3, with D maybe TRBD1 (6 bases). CDR1 is SGHTA, CDR2 FQGNSA, per germline. The V end was cut by 3 bases, the J end by 4 bases, with 8 bases between. The CDR3 is made up of 13 amino acids. This CDR3 reads CASSFRQADTQYF. DNA of the CDR3: TGTGCCAGCAGCTTCCGACAGGCAGATACGCAGTATTTT.

A single count supports this clone. This rearrangement joins TRBV10-3 to TRBJ1-1; maybe TRBD1 (5 bases). V dropped 10 bases and J dropped 3 bases, with 9 bases sitting between them. This CDR3 region has 11 residues. Germline-derived CDR1 and CDR2 are ENHRY and SYGVKD. CDR3 nucleotide sequence: TGTGCCACGGGGGAATACACTGAAGCTTTCTTT. It specifies CATGEYTEAFF.

The chain couples TRBV5-4 to TRBJ1-2, with D maybe TRBD1 (5 bases). Trimming removed 3 bases from V and 5 bases from J, with 14 bases in between. The CDR3 covers 14 residues. Germline CDR1 and CDR2: SGHNT and YYREEE (reference sequence). CDR3 region: CASSSDPGGYGYTF. Here the CDR3 DNA reads TGTGCCAGCAGCTCGGACCCCGGGGGATATGGCTACACCTTC.

V is TRBV9 and J is TRBJ1-1; tentative D call: TRBD1 (6 bases). The germline V and J ends were trimmed by 3 bases and 5 bases, with 20 bases remaining between them. The germline gives CDR1 SGDLS, CDR2 YYNGEE. The CDR3 consists of 16 residues. CDR3 sequence: CASSGGIEQGRTEAFF. DNA of the CDR3: TGTGCCAGCAGCGGAGGTATAGAACAGGGTCGAACTGAAGCTTTCTTT.

This chain joins TRBV5-1 and TRBJ1-2, with TRBD1 identical over 7 bases. The germline gives CDR1 SGHRS, CDR2 YFSETQ. V gave up 0 bases and J gave up 0 bases; unmatched junction bases: 5. The CDR3 has 16 residues. In DNA, the CDR3 is TGCGCCAGCAGCTTGGACAGGGGCTCTTCTAACTATGGCTACACCTTC. Its protein product is CASSLDRGSSNYGYTF. The entire variable domain, with the rest obtained from reference TRBV5-1 and TRBJ1-2, is as follows: KAGVTQTPRYLIKTRGQQVTLSCSPISGHRSVSWYQQTPGQGLQFLFEYFSETQRNKGNFPGRFSGRQFSNSRSEMNVSTLELGDSALYLCASSLDRGSSNYGYTFGSGTRLTVV.

This clone appeared a single time. This chain's CDR3 is CASSKAGGLTDTQYF. The DNA of the CDR3 is TGTGCCAGCAGTAAAGCGGGGGGGCTCACAGATACGCAGTATTTT. The rearrangement joins TRBV9 to TRBJ2-3; 10 positions match TRBD2. The CDR3 is made up of 15 amino acids. Unmatched junction bases numbered 5, after V lost 5 bases and J lost 2 bases. In germline, CDR1 is SGDLS, CDR2 YYNGEE.

This clone was counted once. The J gene is TRBJ1-2, the V gene TRBV4-1; the D is unclear. Looked up from germline, CDR1 is MGHRA and CDR2 is YSYEKL. The CDR3 loop spans 15 amino acids. V was cut by 1 base and J by 0 bases, with 9 bases left in between. The CDR3 DNA follows: TGCGCCAGCAGCCAAGCAATCCAGGCTAACTATGGCTACACCTTC. Translating gives CASSQAIQANYGYTF.